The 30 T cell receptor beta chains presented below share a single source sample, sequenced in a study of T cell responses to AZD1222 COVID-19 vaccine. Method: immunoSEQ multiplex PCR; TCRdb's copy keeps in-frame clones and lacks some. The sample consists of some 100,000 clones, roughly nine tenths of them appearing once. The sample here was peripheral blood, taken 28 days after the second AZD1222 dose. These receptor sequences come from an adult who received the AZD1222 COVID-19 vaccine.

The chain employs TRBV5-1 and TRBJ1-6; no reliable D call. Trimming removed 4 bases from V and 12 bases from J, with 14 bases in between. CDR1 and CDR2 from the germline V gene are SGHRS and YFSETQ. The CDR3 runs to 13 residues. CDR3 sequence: CASSTNLRQPLHF. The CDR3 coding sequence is TGCGCCAGCAGCACCAACCTCAGACAACCCCTCCACTTT.

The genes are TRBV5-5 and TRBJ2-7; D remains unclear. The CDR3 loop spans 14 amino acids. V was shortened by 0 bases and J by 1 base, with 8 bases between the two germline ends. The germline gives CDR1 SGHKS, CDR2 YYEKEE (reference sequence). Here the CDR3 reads CASSLVLTSYEQYF. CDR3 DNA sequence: TGTGCCAGCAGCTTGGTCTTGACTTCCTACGAGCAGTACTTC.

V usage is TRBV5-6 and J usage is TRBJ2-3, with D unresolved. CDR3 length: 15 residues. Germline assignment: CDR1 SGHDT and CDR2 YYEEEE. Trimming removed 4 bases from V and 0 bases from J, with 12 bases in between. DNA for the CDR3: TGTGCCAGCAGCGTTCCTACCACTAGCACAGATACGCAGTATTTT. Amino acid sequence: CASSVPTTSTDTQYF.

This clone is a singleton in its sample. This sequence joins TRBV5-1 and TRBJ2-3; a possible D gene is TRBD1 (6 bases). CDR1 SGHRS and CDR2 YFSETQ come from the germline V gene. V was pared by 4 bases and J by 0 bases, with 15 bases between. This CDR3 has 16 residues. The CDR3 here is CASSELQGISTDTQYF. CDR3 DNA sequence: TGCGCCAGCAGCGAACTACAGGGTATTAGCACAGATACGCAGTATTTT.

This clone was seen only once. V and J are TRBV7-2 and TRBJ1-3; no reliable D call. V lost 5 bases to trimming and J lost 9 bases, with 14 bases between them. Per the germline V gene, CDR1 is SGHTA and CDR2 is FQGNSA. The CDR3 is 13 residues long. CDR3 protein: CASSLTQSLTIYF. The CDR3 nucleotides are TGTGCCAGCAGCCTAACACAGAGCCTCACCATATATTTT. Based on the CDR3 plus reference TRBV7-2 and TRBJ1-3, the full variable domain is GAGVSQSPSNKVTEKGKDVELRCDPISGHTALYWYRQSLGQGLEFLIYFQGNSAPDKSGLPSDRFSAERTGGSVSTLTIQRTQQEDSAVYLCASSLTQSLTIYFGEGSWLTVV.

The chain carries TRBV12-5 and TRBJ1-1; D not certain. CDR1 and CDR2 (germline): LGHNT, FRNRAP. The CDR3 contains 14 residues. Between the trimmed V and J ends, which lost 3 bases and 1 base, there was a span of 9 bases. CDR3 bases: TGTGCTAGTGGTTTAGGGAAGGGGAACACTGAAGCTTTCTTT. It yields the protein CASGLGKGNTEAFF.

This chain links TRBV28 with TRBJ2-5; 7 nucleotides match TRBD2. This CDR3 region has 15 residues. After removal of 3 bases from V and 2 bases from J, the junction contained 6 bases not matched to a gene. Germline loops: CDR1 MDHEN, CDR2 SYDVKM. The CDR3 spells CASSFGGGHQETQYF. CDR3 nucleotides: TGTGCCAGCAGTTTTGGCGGGGGTCATCAAGAGACCCAGTACTTC.

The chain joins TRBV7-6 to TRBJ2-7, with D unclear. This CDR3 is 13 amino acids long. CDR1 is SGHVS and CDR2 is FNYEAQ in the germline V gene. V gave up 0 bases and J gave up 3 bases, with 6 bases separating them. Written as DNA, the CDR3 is TGTGCCAGCAGCTTAGCTAAGGGCTACGAGCAGTACTTC. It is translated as CASSLAKGYEQYF. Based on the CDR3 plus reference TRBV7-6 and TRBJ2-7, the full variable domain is GAGVSQSPRYKVTKRGQDVALRCDPISGHVSLYWYRQALGQGPEFLTYFNYEAQQDKSGLPNDRFSAERPEGSISTLTIQRTEQRDSAMYRCASSLAKGYEQYFGPGTRLTVT.

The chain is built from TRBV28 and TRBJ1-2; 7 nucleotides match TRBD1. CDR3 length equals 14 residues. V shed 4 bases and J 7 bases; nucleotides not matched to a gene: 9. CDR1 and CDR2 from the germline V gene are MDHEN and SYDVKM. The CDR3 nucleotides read TGTGCCAGCAGTTCTGACAGGGTTAAGGGTGGCTACACCTTC. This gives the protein CASSSDRVKGGYTF.

The CDR3 region has the DNA TGTGCCAGCAGTCGGACTAGCACAGATACGCAGTATTTT. Its protein is CASSRTSTDTQYF. The chain links TRBV6-5 to TRBJ2-3, with D perhaps matching TRBD2 (5 bases). CDR3 length: 13 residues. Trimming removed 5 bases from V and 0 bases from J, with 6 bases in between. From germline, CDR1 is MNHEY and CDR2 SVGAGI.

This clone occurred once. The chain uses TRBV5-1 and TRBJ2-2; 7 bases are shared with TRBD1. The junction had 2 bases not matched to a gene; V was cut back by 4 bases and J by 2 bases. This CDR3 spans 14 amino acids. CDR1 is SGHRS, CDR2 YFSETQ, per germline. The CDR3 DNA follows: TGCGCCAGCAGCCGACAGGGTAACACCGGGGAGCTGTTTTTT. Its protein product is CASSRQGNTGELFF.

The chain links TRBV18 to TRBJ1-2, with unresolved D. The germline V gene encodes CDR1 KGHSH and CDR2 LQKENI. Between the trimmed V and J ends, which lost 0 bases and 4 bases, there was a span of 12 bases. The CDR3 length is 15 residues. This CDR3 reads CASSPPRSEGYGYTF. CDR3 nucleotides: TGTGCCAGCTCACCACCGAGGTCAGAGGGCTATGGCTACACCTTC.

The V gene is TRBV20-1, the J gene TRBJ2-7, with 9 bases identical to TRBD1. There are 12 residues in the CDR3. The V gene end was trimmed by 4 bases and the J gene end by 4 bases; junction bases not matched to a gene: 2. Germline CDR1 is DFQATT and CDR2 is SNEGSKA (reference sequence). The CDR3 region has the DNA TGCAGTGCTACTGACAGGGGGTACGAGCAGTACTTC. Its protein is CSATDRGYEQYF.

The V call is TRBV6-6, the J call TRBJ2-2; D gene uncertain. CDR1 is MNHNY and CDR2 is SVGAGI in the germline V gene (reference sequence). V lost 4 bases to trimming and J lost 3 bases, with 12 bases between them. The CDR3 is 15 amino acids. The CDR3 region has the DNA TGTGCCAGCAGTTCCACGGGCGTCGACACCGGGGAGCTGTTTTTT. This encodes CASSSTGVDTGELFF.

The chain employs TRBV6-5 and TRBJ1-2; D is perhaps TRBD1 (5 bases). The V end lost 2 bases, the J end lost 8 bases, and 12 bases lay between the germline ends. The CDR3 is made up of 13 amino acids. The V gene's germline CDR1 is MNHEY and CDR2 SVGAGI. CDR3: CASSYLAGTGYTF. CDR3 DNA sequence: TGTGCCAGCAGTTACCTGGCAGGGACCGGCTACACCTTC.

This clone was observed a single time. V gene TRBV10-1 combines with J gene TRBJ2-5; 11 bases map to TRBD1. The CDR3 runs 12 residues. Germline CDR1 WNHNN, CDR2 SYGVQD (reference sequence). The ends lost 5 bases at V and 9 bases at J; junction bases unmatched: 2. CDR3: CASSRGQGAQYF. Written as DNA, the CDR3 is TGCGCCAGCAGTAGGGGACAGGGGGCCCAGTACTTC.

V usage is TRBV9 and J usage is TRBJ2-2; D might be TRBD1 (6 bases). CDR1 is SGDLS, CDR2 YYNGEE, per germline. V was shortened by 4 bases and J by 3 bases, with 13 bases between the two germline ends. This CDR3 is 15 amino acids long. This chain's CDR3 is CASSPMPGDTGELFF. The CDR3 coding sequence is TGTGCCAGCAGCCCCATGCCAGGGGACACCGGGGAGCTGTTTTTT.

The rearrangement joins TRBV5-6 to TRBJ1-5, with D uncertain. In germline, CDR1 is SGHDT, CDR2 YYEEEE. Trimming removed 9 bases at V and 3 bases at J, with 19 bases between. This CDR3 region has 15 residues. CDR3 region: CATSSGAGHNQPQHF. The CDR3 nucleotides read TGTGCCACCTCATCCGGAGCGGGCCACAATCAGCCCCAGCATTTT.

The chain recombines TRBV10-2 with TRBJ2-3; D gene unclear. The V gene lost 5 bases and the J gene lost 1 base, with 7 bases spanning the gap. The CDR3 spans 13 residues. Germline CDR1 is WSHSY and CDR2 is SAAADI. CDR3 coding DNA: TGCGCCAGCAGTTTACGGGGCACAGATACGCAGTATTTT. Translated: CASSLRGTDTQYF.

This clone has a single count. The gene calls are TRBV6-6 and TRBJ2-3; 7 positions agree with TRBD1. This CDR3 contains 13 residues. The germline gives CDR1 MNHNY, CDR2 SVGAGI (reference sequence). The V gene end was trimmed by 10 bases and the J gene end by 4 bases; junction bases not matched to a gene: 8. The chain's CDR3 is CATRQGASDTQYF. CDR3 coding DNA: TGTGCCACCCGACAGGGAGCTTCAGATACGCAGTATTTT.

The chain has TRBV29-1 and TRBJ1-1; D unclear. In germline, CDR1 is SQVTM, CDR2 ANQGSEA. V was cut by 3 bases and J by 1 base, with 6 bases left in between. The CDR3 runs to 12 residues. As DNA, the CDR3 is TGCAGCGTTGATCGAGGGAACACTGAAGCTTTCTTT. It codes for CSVDRGNTEAFF.

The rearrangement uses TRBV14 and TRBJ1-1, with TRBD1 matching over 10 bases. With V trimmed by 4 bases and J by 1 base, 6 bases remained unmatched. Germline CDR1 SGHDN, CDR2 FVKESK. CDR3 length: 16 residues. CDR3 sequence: CASSPRDRGWNTEAFF. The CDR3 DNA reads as TGTGCCAGCAGCCCCCGGGACAGGGGCTGGAACACTGAAGCTTTCTTT.

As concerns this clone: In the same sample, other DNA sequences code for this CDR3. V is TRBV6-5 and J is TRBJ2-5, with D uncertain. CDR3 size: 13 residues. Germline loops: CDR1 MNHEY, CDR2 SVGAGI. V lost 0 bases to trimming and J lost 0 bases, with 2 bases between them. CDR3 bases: TGTGCCAGCAGTTACTCTTACCAAGAGACCCAGTACTTC. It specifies CASSYSYQETQYF.

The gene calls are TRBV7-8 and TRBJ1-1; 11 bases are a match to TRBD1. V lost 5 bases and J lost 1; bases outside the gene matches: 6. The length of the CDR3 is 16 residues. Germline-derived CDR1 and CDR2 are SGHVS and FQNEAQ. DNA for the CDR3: TGTGCCAGCAGCGCGGGACAGGGGGGGTCGAACACTGAAGCTTTCTTT. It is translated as CASSAGQGGSNTEAFF.

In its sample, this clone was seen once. The CDR3 loop reads CASSYRVIYNEQFF. DNA of the CDR3: TGTGCCAGCAGTTACAGGGTGATCTACAATGAGCAGTTCTTC. The gene calls are TRBV6-2 or TRBV6-3 and TRBJ2-1; D unclear. Germline-derived CDR1 and CDR2 are MNHEY and SVGEGT. Trimming removed 2 bases from V and 3 bases from J, with 8 bases in between. CDR3 length: 14 residues.

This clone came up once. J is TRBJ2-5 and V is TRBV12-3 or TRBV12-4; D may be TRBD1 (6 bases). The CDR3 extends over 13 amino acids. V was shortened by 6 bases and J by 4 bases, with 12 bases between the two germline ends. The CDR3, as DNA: TGTGCCAGCAGCCTGGACAGTAGAGAGACCCAGTACTTC. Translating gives CASSLDSRETQYF.

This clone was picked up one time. CDR3 bases: TGTGCCAGCAGTTACGGGCATGAAAAACTGTTTTTT. It encodes CASSYGHEKLFF. V gene TRBV6-5 combines with J gene TRBJ1-4; no reliable D call. Germline-derived CDR1 and CDR2 are MNHEY and SVGAGI. The V end lost 2 bases, the J end lost 6 bases, and 4 bases lay between the germline ends. This CDR3 is 12 amino acids long.

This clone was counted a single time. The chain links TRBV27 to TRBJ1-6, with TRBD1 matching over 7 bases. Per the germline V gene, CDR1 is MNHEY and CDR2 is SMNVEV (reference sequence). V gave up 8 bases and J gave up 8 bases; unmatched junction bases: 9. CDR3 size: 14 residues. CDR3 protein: CASSTGSGDSPLHF. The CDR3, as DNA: TGTGCCAGCTCGACAGGGAGCGGAGATTCACCCCTCCACTTT.

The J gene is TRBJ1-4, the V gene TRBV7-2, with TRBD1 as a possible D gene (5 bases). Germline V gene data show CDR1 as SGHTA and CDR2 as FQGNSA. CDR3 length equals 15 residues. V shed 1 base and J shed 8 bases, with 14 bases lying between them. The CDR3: CASSLVYGWGEKLFF. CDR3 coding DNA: TGTGCCAGCAGCTTAGTTTACGGATGGGGGGAAAAACTGTTTTTT. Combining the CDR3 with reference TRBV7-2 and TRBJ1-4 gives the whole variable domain GAGVSQSPSNKVTEKGKDVELRCDPISGHTALYWYRQSLGQGLEFLIYFQGNSAPDKSGLPSDRFSAERTGGSVSTLTIQRTQQEDSAVYLCASSLVYGWGEKLFFGSGTQLSVL.

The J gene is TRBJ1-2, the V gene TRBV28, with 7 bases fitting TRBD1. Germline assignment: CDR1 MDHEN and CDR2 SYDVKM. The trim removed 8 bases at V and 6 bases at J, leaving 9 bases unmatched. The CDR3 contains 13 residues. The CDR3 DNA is TGTGCCAGCGGAAGGGCCGGGACAGATGGCTACACCTTC. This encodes CASGRAGTDGYTF.